Listed here are 10 T cell receptor beta chains from one sample, sequenced in a study of shared clonotypes between healthy human individuals. The data were produced by immunoSEQ multiplex PCR, yet TCRdb's version contains in-frame clones alone and is incomplete. The sample carries a few million clones, roughly nine tenths recorded once. The specimen was naive CD4+ T cells sorted from blood. Subset in this sample: CD45RA+ positively selected. These receptors all come from a young man in good health.

V usage is TRBV5-1 and J usage is TRBJ2-3, with D hard to call. Between the trimmed V and J ends, which lost 5 bases and 6 bases, there was a span of 7 bases. Germline V lookup: CDR1 SGHRS, CDR2 YFSETQ. This CDR3 is built from 11 residues. This chain's CDR3 is CASSTRDTQYF. DNA for the CDR3: TGCGCCAGCAGTACCCGGGATACGCAGTATTTT.

The chain joins TRBV5-4 to TRBJ2-7, with D perhaps TRBD2 (7 bases). The CDR3 loop spans 17 amino acids. V gave up 0 bases and J gave up 1 base, with 17 bases separating them. Germline CDR1 reads SGHNT; CDR2 reads YYREEE (reference sequence). The CDR3: CASSLGGLAERSYEQYF. As DNA, the CDR3 is TGTGCCAGCAGCTTGGGGGGGCTAGCGGAACGTTCCTACGAGCAGTACTTC.

This clone was seen just once. The CDR3 region has the DNA TGTGCCATCAGTGAAGTGCCAAATTCACCCCTCCACTTT. It encodes CAISEVPNSPLHF. The chain links TRBV10-3 to TRBJ1-6; D is unclear. Trimming took 3 bases from V and 7 from J, leaving 7 bases between them. Germline assignment: CDR1 ENHRY and CDR2 SYGVKD. The CDR3 runs 13 residues.

The chain uses TRBV27 and TRBJ2-7, with 12 bases identical to TRBD2. V dropped 5 bases and J dropped 0; count of bases not matched to a gene: 5. The V gene's germline CDR1 is MNHEY and CDR2 SMNVEV (reference sequence). CDR3 length equals 16 residues. In nucleotides, the CDR3 is TGTGCCAGCAGTCGCGGACTAGCGGGGAGCTCCTACGAGCAGTACTTC. It translates to CASSRGLAGSSYEQYF.

V is TRBV5-1 and J is TRBJ2-3, with 14 bases lining up with TRBD2. J was trimmed by 5 bases and V by 2 bases; bases with no gene match: 7. In germline, CDR1 is SGHRS, CDR2 YFSETQ. The CDR3 runs to 17 residues. The CDR3 protein is CASSFLTSGGAIDTQYF. The CDR3 DNA is TGCGCCAGCAGCTTTCTGACTAGCGGGGGGGCGATAGATACGCAGTATTTT. Filled out from reference TRBV5-1 and TRBJ2-3, the complete variable domain reads KAGVTQTPRYLIKTRGQQVTLSCSPISGHRSVSWYQQTPGQGLQFLFEYFSETQRNKGNFPGRFSGRQFSNSRSEMNVSTLELGDSALYLCASSFLTSGGAIDTQYFGPGTRLTVL.

The genes are TRBV10-3 and TRBJ1-6; D perhaps matches TRBD1 (5 bases). Deletions cut 10 bases from V and 7 bases from J, with 14 bases between. The CDR3 loop spans 13 amino acids. From germline, CDR1 is ENHRY and CDR2 SYGVKD. The CDR3 is CATTDIPNSPLHF. In nucleotides, the CDR3 is TGTGCCACGACGGACATCCCAAATTCACCCCTCCACTTT.

V and J are TRBV25-1 and TRBJ1-2, with D possibly being TRBD1 (6 bases). CDR1 is MGHDK and CDR2 is SYGVNS in the germline V gene. The ends were cut back, 2 bases at V and 6 bases at J, with 16 bases in the middle. The CDR3 is 15 amino acids. The CDR3 spells CASSEGGGGDHGYTF. The CDR3 DNA sequence: TGTGCCAGCAGTGAAGGAGGGGGAGGTGATCATGGCTACACCTTC.

The chain has TRBV14 and TRBJ1-1, with 9 bases aligning to TRBD1. After removal of 4 bases from V and 4 bases from J, the junction contained 10 bases not matched to a gene. This CDR3 has 16 residues. The germline gives CDR1 SGHDN, CDR2 FVKESK. CDR3 DNA sequence: TGTGCCAGCAGCCTCATTCCGGGACAGGGAGGCACTGAAGCTTTCTTT. Its protein product is CASSLIPGQGGTEAFF.

For this clone: In the same sample, other DNA sequences code for this CDR3. V gene TRBV5-1 combines with J gene TRBJ2-5; 8 bases fit TRBD2. The ends lost 2 bases at V and 2 bases at J; junction bases unmatched: 5. CDR1 is SGHRS and CDR2 is YFSETQ in the germline V gene. There are 15 residues in the CDR3. The CDR3 region is CASSFGTSGQETQYF. The CDR3 DNA reads TGCGCCAGCAGCTTCGGCACTAGCGGACAAGAGACCCAGTACTTC.

The CDR3 nucleotides read TGTGCCAGCAGCTCAAGTGGGGGTACCGAGCAGTACTTC. Residues: CASSSSGGTEQYF. J is TRBJ2-7 and V is TRBV7-9; D could derive from TRBD1 or TRBD2 (5 bases each). The CDR3 loop spans 13 amino acids. Trimming took 4 bases from V and 6 from J, leaving 13 bases between them. Per germline, CDR1 SEHNR and CDR2 FQNEAQ (reference sequence).